One sample yielded the 2 T cell receptor beta chains listed below, sequenced in a study of cytomegalovirus exposure and HLA in healthy donors. 13 Jbeta primers and 60 Vbeta primers were used for the PCR. Profiling relied on immunoSEQ multiplex PCR, and the TCRdb table lists in-frame clones only, not all of them. Of 95,000 to 100,000 clones in the sample, 60% to 85% were seen once. Sequencing used PBMCs. These TCRs come from a man aged 60 to 69 in good health and CMV-seropositive.

On this clone: At one end the junction does not follow the germline gene, possibly because of a read error. The chain uses TRBV14 and TRBJ1-2; D unclear. Germline CDR1 reads SGHDN; CDR2 reads FVKESK. The CDR3 has 15 residues. The CDR3 bases are TGTGCCAGCAACCAAGTCACGGTTCCTGGCTATGGCTACACCTTC. Encoded protein: CASNQVTVPGYGYTF.

This sequence joins TRBV12-5 and TRBJ1-5, with 11 bases aligning to TRBD1. J lost 6 bases, V lost 6 bases, and 7 bases had no gene match. The germline CDR1 and CDR2 sequences are LGHNT and FRNRAP. This CDR3 contains 15 residues. CDR3 protein: CASGPGQGAAQPQHF. The CDR3 DNA reads TGTGCTAGTGGCCCTGGACAGGGGGCGGCTCAGCCCCAGCATTTT.